This paragraph reports one T cell receptor (beta chain). The data are from a study of CD8 T cells in Susac syndrome. V lost 3 bases, J lost 0 bases, and 8 bases lay in between. The germline V gene has CDR1 SGDLS and CDR2 YYNGEE. This CDR3 region has 14 residues. The RNA input was about 0.45 to 1 ug, and it was reverse transcribed with random hexamers. By means of immunoSEQ multiplex PCR, TCR beta CDR3 spanning 54 Vbeta and 13 Jbeta underwent amplification. Using its own MiXCR run on the immunoSEQ multiplex PCR reads, TCRdb lists one record per CDR3 protein. This table holds fewer than 250,000 distinct CDR3 sequences, approximately 90% found once. From blood CD8+ and CD4+ T cells, the TCR beta chain was sequenced.

Material: CD8+ T cells from PBMCs. The chain is built from TRBV9 and TRBJ2-3; no reliable D call. This clonotype was obtained from a human donor with multiple sclerosis. CDR3 loop: CASSGPSSTDTQYF. The CDR3 DNA reads as TGTGCCAGCAGCGGGCCTAGTAGCACAGATACGCAGTATTTT. Full variable domain (remainder filled in from reference TRBV9 and TRBJ2-3): DSGVTQTPKHLITATGQRVTLRCSPRSGDLSVYWYQQSLDQGLQFLIQYYNGEERAKGNILERFSAQQFPDLHSELNLSSLELGDSALYFCASSGPSSTDTQYFGPGTRLTVL.